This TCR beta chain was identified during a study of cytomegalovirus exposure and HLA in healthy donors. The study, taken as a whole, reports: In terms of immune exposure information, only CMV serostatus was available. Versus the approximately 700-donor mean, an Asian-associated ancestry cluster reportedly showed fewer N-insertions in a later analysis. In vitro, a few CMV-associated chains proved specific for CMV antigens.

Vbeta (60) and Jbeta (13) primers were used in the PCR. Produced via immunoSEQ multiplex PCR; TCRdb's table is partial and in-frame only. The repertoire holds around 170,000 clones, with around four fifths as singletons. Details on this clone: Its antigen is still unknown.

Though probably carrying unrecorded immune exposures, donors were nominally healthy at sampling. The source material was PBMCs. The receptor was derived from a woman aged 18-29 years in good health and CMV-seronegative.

The CDR3 reads CASSDSGTWRDQPQHF. Here the CDR3 DNA reads TGTGCCAGCAGTGACTCAGGGACCTGGAGGGATCAGCCCCAGCATTTT. The rearrangement joins TRBV6-4 to TRBJ1-5; tentative D call: TRBD1 (5 bases). CDR3 length equals 16 residues. The V gene lost 0 bases and the J gene lost 5 bases, with 14 bases spanning the gap. Germline CDR1 is MRHNA and CDR2 is SNTAGT.